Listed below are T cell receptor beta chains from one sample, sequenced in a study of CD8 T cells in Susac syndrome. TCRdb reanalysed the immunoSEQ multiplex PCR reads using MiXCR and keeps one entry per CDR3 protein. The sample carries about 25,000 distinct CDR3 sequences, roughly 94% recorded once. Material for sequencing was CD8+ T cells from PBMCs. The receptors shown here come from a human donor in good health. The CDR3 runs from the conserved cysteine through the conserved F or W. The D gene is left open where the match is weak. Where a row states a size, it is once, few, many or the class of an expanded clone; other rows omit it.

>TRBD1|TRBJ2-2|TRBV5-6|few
CASSWGTGGKETGELFF
TGTGCCAGCAGCTGGGGGACAGGTGGAAAAGAAACCGGGGAGCTGTTTTTT
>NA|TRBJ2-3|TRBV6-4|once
CASSELGSFSTDTQYF
TGTGCCAGCAGTGAGTTGGGCAGCTTTAGCACAGATACGCAGTATTTT
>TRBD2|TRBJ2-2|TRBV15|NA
CATGLAGMSNTGELFF
TGTGCCACAGGACTAGCGGGGATGTCGAACACCGGGGAGCTGTTTTTT
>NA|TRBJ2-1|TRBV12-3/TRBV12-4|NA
CASSFFGEQFF
TGTGCCAGCAGTTTCTTTGGTGAGCAGTTCTTC
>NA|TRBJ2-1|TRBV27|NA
CASSQGGREQFF
TGTGCCAGCAGCCAAGGGGGTCGGGAGCAGTTCTTC
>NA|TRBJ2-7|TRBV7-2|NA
CASSSKPLRGAYEQYF
TGTGCCAGCAGCTCCAAGCCCCTTAGGGGAGCCTACGAGCAGTACTTC
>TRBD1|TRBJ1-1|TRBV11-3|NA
CASSWGTGTEAFF
TGTGCCAGCAGCTGGGGGACAGGGACTGAAGCTTTCTTT
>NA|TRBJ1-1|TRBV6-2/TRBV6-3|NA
CASSYFTGGTEAFF
TGTGCCAGCAGTTACTTTACGGGGGGCACTGAAGCTTTCTTT
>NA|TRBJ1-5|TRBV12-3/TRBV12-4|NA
CASSLTNRQGSQPQHF
TGTGCCAGCAGTCTCACTAATAGGCAGGGTAGCCAGCCCCAGCATTTT
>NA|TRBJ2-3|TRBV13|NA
CASTVGVRTDTQYF
TGTGCCAGCACCGTGGGAGTTCGAACAGATACGCAGTATTTT
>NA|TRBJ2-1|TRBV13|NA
CASSSRRNEQFF
TGTGCCAGCAGCTCCAGGAGAAATGAGCAGTTCTTC
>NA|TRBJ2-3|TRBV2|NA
CASSDGGGGHTQYF
TGTGCCAGCAGTGACGGTGGGGGCGGTCATACGCAGTATTTT
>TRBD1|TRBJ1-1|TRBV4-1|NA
CASSYPAGTGQNTEAFF
TGCGCCAGCAGCTATCCGGCCGGGACAGGGCAAAACACTGAAGCTTTCTTT
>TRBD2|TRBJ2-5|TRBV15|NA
CATSSGEGLAGRQETQYF
TGTGCCACCAGCAGTGGGGAAGGGCTAGCGGGGAGGCAGGAGACCCAGTACTTC
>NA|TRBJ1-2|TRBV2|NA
CASYREVYGYTF
TGTGCCAGCTACAGGGAGGTCTATGGCTACACCTTC
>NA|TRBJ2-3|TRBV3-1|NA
CASSQGSGGTDTQYF
TGTGCCAGCAGCCAAGGATCAGGGGGCACAGATACGCAGTATTTT
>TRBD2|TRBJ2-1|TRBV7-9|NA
CASSLVGGGYNEQFF
TGTGCCAGCAGCTTAGTGGGGGGGGGCTACAATGAGCAGTTCTTC
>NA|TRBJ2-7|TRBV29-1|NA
CSVKGLRSYEQYF
TGCAGCGTTAAGGGATTGAGGTCCTACGAGCAGTACTTC
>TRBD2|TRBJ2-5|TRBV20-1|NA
CSAEKSGGVTETQYF
TGCAGCGCCGAGAAGTCGGGGGGGGTAACAGAGACCCAGTACTTC
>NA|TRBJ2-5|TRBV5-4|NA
CASSADTIRPGTQYF
TGTGCCAGCAGCGCGGACACGATTCGACCGGGGACCCAGTACTTC
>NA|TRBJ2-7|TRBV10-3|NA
CAISGAQPTPDDPRRQGQYF
TGTGCCATCAGTGGGGCACAACCAACCCCTGACGACCCCAGACGACAAGGGCAGTACTTC
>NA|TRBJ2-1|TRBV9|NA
CASSVGIEQFF
TGTGCCAGCAGCGTAGGTATAGAGCAGTTCTTC
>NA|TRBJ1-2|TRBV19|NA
CASSIDNSDYGYTF
TGTGCCAGTAGTATCGACAATTCTGACTATGGCTACACCTTC
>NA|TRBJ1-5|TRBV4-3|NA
CASSLGLGKEQPQHF
TGCGCCAGCAGCCTCGGGCTAGGGAAGGAGCAGCCCCAGCATTTT
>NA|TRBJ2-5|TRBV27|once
CASSLRDGTQYF
TGTGCCAGCAGTCTCCGAGATGGGACCCAGTACTTC
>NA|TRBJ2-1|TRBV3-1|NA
CASSPQYNEQFF
TGTGCCAGCAGCCCCCAGTACAATGAGCAGTTCTTC
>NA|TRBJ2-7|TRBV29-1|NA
CSVEGDGPYEQYF
TGCAGCGTTGAAGGTGACGGACCCTACGAGCAGTACTTC
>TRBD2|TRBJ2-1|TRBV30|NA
CAWSHWTSGAGNEQFF
TGTGCCTGGAGTCATTGGACTAGCGGGGCGGGGAATGAGCAGTTCTTC
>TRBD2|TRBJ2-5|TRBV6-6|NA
CASSYSSGEETQYF
TGTGCCAGCAGTTACTCTAGCGGGGAAGAGACCCAGTACTTC
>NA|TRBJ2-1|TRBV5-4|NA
CASRTPQGNEQFF
TGTGCCAGCAGAACCCCTCAGGGCAATGAGCAGTTCTTC
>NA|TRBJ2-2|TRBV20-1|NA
CSAKGTVNTGELFF
TGCAGTGCTAAAGGGACGGTGAACACCGGGGAGCTGTTTTTT